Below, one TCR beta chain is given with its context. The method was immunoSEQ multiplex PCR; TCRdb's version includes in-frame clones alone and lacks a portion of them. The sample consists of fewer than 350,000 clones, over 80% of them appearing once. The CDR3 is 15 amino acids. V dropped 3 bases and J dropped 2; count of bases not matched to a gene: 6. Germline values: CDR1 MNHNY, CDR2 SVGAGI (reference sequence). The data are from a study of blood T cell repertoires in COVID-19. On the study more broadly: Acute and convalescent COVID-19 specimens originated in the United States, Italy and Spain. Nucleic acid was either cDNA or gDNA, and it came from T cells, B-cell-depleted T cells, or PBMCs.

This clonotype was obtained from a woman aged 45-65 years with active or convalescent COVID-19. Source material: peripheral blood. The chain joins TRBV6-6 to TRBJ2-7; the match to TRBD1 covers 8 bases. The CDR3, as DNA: TGTGCCAGCAGTTATCAGGGGGCGAGTACCTACGAGCAGTACTTC. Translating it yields CASSYQGASTYEQYF.